The clone carrying this T cell receptor beta chain was seen more than once but under ten times. Its antigen is as yet unknown. Reverse transcribing all isolated RNA meant expressed TCRB transcripts were sequenced. Assay: immunoSEQ multiplex PCR; the TCRdb copy retains only in-frame clones and omits some. The sample lists approximately 400,000 clones; approximately 15% were seen once. The data derive from a study of beta chain features in type 1 diabetes. Looked up from germline, CDR1 is SGHTA and CDR2 is FQGNSA. V dropped 8 bases and J dropped 4 bases, with 23 bases sitting between them. CDR3 length equals 16 residues. Study results and limitations: For Type 1 diabetes patients, all four CD4+ subsets carried TCRB CDR3s that were moderately but significantly shorter. More deletions and fewer insertions at VDJ junctions were seen in type 1 diabetes patients. Researchers cautioned that cDNA sequencing could over-represent cells with high TCR expression.

The sequence was collected from a woman younger than 30 in good health. Sequencing used naive CD4+ T cells from blood. The chain links TRBV7-2 to TRBJ1-2; D gene uncertain. The CDR3 spells CASPRSVIESGYGYTF. The CDR3, as DNA: TGTGCCAGCCCTAGGTCGGTGATCGAGTCGGGCTATGGCTACACCTTC.